Shown below are 18 T cell receptor beta chains from a single sample sequenced in a study of blood T cell repertoires in COVID-19. Produced via immunoSEQ multiplex PCR; TCRdb's table is partial and in-frame only. The sample yields some 31,000 clones, roughly 90% seen once. The sequencing sample was made of peripheral blood. Every receptor here comes from a human donor with active COVID-19. The donor label of this sample is uncertain.

The V gene is TRBV2, the J gene TRBJ1-1; D is perhaps TRBD1 (6 bases). Between the trimmed V and J ends, which lost 5 bases and 5 bases, there was a span of 15 bases. In germline, CDR1 is SNHLY, CDR2 FYNNEI. The CDR3 is 14 residues long. The CDR3 region has the DNA TGTGCCAGCAGTTACCAGGGGTTGGGGACTGAAGCTTTCTTT. It translates to CASSYQGLGTEAFF.

The CDR3 region is CASSQTRTGDYGYTF. CDR3 sequence (DNA): TGCGCCAGCAGCCAAACGAGGACAGGGGATTATGGCTACACCTTC. The rearrangement links TRBV4-1 to TRBJ1-2; 9 positions match TRBD1. CDR1 and CDR2 from the germline V gene are MGHRA and YSYEKL. This CDR3 contains 15 residues. The ends lost 2 bases at V and 5 bases at J; junction bases unmatched: 6.

The rearrangement links TRBV7-8 to TRBJ2-6; D remains unclear. This CDR3 has 15 amino acids. V gave up 5 bases and J gave up 2 bases, with 10 bases separating them. Germline loops: CDR1 SGHVS, CDR2 FQNEAQ. The chain's CDR3 is CASSTGLAGANVLTF. As DNA, the CDR3 is TGTGCCAGCAGCACCGGGTTGGCTGGGGCCAACGTCCTGACTTTC.

The chain employs TRBV12-5 and TRBJ2-5, with D perhaps matching TRBD2 (6 bases). In germline, CDR1 is LGHNT, CDR2 FRNRAP. CDR3 length equals 17 residues. Trimming cost V 5 bases and J 2 bases, with 21 bases left between them. The CDR3 DNA sequence: TGTGCTAGTGGTCCACCCCCCGCGGGCCGGGAGCAAGAGACCCAGTACTTC. Its translation: CASGPPPAGREQETQYF.

The chain has TRBV5-1 and TRBJ1-1; D uncertain. The germline gives CDR1 SGHRS, CDR2 YFSETQ. CDR3 size: 12 residues. V lost 4 bases to trimming and J lost 4 bases, with 8 bases between them. The CDR3 spells CASSGSGTEAFF. The CDR3 DNA is TGCGCCAGCAGCGGTTCGGGCACTGAAGCTTTCTTT.

This rearrangement joins TRBV6-1 to TRBJ1-6, with 7 bases that match TRBD1. The germline V gene has CDR1 MNHNS and CDR2 SASEGT. This CDR3 region has 16 residues. With 2 bases clipped from V and 10 bases from J, the junction kept 11 bases outside the gene matches. Here the CDR3 DNA reads TGTGCCAGCAGTGAATCGAGACAGGGTGGTAACTCACCCCTCCACTTT. Its protein product is CASSESRQGGNSPLHF.

V usage is TRBV3-1 (or the pseudogene TRBV3-2) and J usage is TRBJ1-6; D possibly corresponds to TRBD1 (5 bases). Trimming stripped 6 bases from V and 10 bases from J, with 28 bases between. The CDR3 is 18 residues long. Germline V gene data show CDR1 as LGHDT and CDR2 as YNNKEL (reference sequence). The CDR3 protein is CASRSFSGTPGGFSPLHF. For the CDR3, the DNA is TGTGCCAGCAGGAGTTTTTCTGGGACTCCCGGCGGCTTCTCACCCCTCCACTTT.

The chain has TRBV5-1 and TRBJ2-5; 12 bases agree with TRBD1. The J segment lost 5 bases and the V segment lost 4 bases, leaving 9 bases of the junction unmatched. Germline lookup yields CDR1 SGHRS and CDR2 YFSETQ. There are 16 residues in the CDR3. The CDR3 region is CASSRTGTGGAETQYF. CDR3 sequence (DNA): TGCGCCAGCAGCCGTACCGGGACAGGGGGCGCGGAGACCCAGTACTTC. Full variable domain (outside the CDR3, taken from reference TRBV5-1 and TRBJ2-5): KAGVTQTPRYLIKTRGQQVTLSCSPISGHRSVSWYQQTPGQGLQFLFEYFSETQRNKGNFPGRFSGRQFSNSRSEMNVSTLELGDSALYLCASSRTGTGGAETQYFGPGTRLLVL.

The CDR3 DNA reads TGTGCCAGCAGCTTCGTGGCGGGCACAGATACGCAGTATTTT. Encoded protein: CASSFVAGTDTQYF. This chain links TRBV5-8 with TRBJ2-3; D unclear. Trimming shortened V by 2 bases and J by 1 base, and 8 bases separated the two germline ends. CDR3 length: 14 amino acids. Germline values: CDR1 SGHTS, CDR2 YDEGEE.

The rearrangement joins TRBV7-2 to TRBJ2-1; TRBD2 agrees at 12 bases. CDR1 SGHTA and CDR2 FQGNSA come from the germline V gene. Trimming at V came to 0 bases and at J to 1 base, leaving 4 bases not matched to a gene. The CDR3 is made up of 18 amino acids. The chain's CDR3 is CASSLAASGGGSYNEQFF. In DNA, the CDR3 is TGTGCCAGCAGCTTAGCCGCTAGCGGGGGGGGTTCCTACAATGAGCAGTTCTTC.

The genes are TRBV6-6 and TRBJ2-5, with TRBD2 identical over 7 bases. The germline V gene has CDR1 MNHNY and CDR2 SVGAGI (reference sequence). The length of the CDR3 is 13 residues. V lost 6 bases and J lost 3; bases outside the gene matches: 4. The CDR3 region is CASSWGGEETQYF. In nucleotides, the CDR3 is TGTGCCAGCAGCTGGGGGGGGGAAGAGACCCAGTACTTC.

The rearrangement joins TRBV5-1 to TRBJ1-1, with 7 bases identical to TRBD1. With 4 bases clipped from V and 0 bases from J, the junction kept 6 bases outside the gene matches. This CDR3 comprises 15 residues. From germline, CDR1 is SGHRS and CDR2 YFSETQ. As DNA, the CDR3 is TGCGCCAGCAGCGGAGGACAGGTCCTGAACACTGAAGCTTTCTTT. Amino acid sequence: CASSGGQVLNTEAFF.

The chain uses TRBV19 and TRBJ2-7; tentatively, D is TRBD1 (5 bases). This CDR3 is 14 amino acids long. Trimming removed 7 bases from V and 2 bases from J, with 15 bases in between. CDR1 and CDR2 from the germline V gene are LNHDA and SQIVND (reference sequence). The CDR3 DNA reads as TGTGCCAGTATTACCGACAGCCGGGCCTACGAGCAGTACTTC. Translating gives CASITDSRAYEQYF.

The chain has TRBV24-1 and TRBJ1-5, with D tentatively TRBD1 (6 bases). Germline-derived CDR1 and CDR2 are KGHDR and SFDVKD. V lost 3 bases to trimming and J lost 7 bases, with 9 bases between them. The CDR3 is made up of 13 amino acids. As DNA, the CDR3 is TGTGCCACCAGTGATCTGGACAGCCAGCCCCAGCATTTT. Translated: CATSDLDSQPQHF.

The chain links TRBV19 to TRBJ1-5; TRBD1 is a possible D gene (6 bases). V was pared by 0 bases and J by 5 bases, with 11 bases between. The length of the CDR3 is 15 residues. The germline V gene encodes CDR1 LNHDA and CDR2 SQIVND (reference sequence). The CDR3 DNA reads as TGTGCCAGTAGTATAGAGGCGGGGGCCCATCAGCCCCAGCATTTT. This sequence encodes CASSIEAGAHQPQHF.

V and J are TRBV12-3 or TRBV12-4 and TRBJ2-1, with 8 bases that match TRBD1. CDR3 length: 13 residues. V lost 2 bases to trimming and J lost 8 bases; unmatched junction nucleotides: 2. The CDR3 reads CASSLNRGYEQFF. The CDR3 coding sequence is TGTGCCAGCAGTTTAAACAGGGGGTATGAGCAGTTCTTC.

CDR3 sequence: CASSTGIQPQHF. The CDR3 DNA reads as TGTGCCAGCAGTACAGGGATCCAGCCCCAGCATTTT. The genes are TRBV6-5 and TRBJ1-5; TRBD1 might be the D (6 bases). The germline V and J ends were trimmed by 5 bases and 7 bases, with 9 bases remaining between them. The CDR3 has 12 residues. From germline, CDR1 is MNHEY and CDR2 SVGAGI.

The chain recombines TRBV9 with TRBJ1-3; D is perhaps TRBD1 (5 bases). This CDR3 is built from 16 residues. Germline V gene lookup returns CDR1 SGDLS and CDR2 YYNGEE. V was shortened by 4 bases and J by 3 bases, with 17 bases between the two germline ends. In nucleotides, the CDR3 is TGTGCCAGCAGCCTTCCGACGGGGGGTTATGGAAACACCATATATTTT. This gives the protein CASSLPTGGYGNTIYF. The complete variable domain, with remaining parts taken from reference TRBV9 and TRBJ1-3, reads DSGVTQTPKHLITATGQRVTLRCSPRSGDLSVYWYQQSLDQGLQFLIQYYNGEERAKGNILERFSAQQFPDLHSELNLSSLELGDSALYFCASSLPTGGYGNTIYFGEGSWLTVV.